The clone carrying this T cell receptor beta chain was detected once. These data are taken from a study of blood T cell repertoires in COVID-19. The overall study: T cells, B-cell-depleted T cells, or PBMCs supplied cDNA or gDNA.

Data came from immunoSEQ multiplex PCR; TCRdb stores just in-frame clones and leaves some out. The sample has 200,000 to 250,000 clones, 70% to 90% seen once. Participant age was roughly 18 to 95 years, and participants resided in fewer than 30 US areas. The V gene lost 7 bases and the J gene lost 1 base, with 11 bases spanning the gap. CDR1 is MDHEN and CDR2 is SYDVKM in the germline V gene. This CDR3 comprises 15 residues. Sample: PBMCs or T cells enriched from blood (not recorded which). This chain connects TRBV28 to TRBJ2-6, with D uncertain. The clonotype comes from a man in his thirties or forties who had recovered from COVID-19. The CDR3 nucleotides are TGTGCCAGCAAAGAATCGACTTCTGGGGCCAACGTCCTGACTTTC. It encodes CASKESTSGANVLTF.